Listed below are T cell receptor beta chains from one sample, sequenced in a study of blood T cell repertoires in COVID-19. Generated by immunoSEQ multiplex PCR, the TCRdb table keeps only in-frame clones and is missing some. The sample includes around 250,000 clones, roughly 88% of them seen just once. Sequenced input: PBMCs or T cells enriched from blood (not recorded which). Receptors originate from a woman aged 40 to 50 with acute COVID-19. Each CDR3 is given with its conserved first and last residue. The D gene is left open where the match is weak. Size is stated for part of the rows, as once, few or many counts, or as a class when the clone is expanded.

>TRBV24-1|TRBD1|TRBJ2-7|NA
TGTGCCACCAGTGACCCGGGACAGGGATCCTACGAGCAGTACTTC
CATSDPGQGSYEQYF
>TRBV4-3|TRBD1|TRBJ1-1|few
TGCGCCAGCAGCCAAGTACAGGGGAGGTGGACTGAAGCTTTCTTT
CASSQVQGRWTEAFF
>TRBV28|NA|TRBJ1-4|once
TGTGCCAGCAGTCCAGGATCAGGGGTCAATGAAAAACTGTTTTTT
CASSPGSGVNEKLFF
>TRBV7-8|TRBD1|TRBJ1-5|once
TGTGCCAGCAGCTTAGCTGGACAGGGGGGCCGGAATCAGCCCCAGCATTTT
CASSLAGQGGRNQPQHF
>TRBV5-6|NA|TRBJ2-2|NA
TGTGCCAGCGGAAGACTCGTAAACACCGGGGAGCTGTTTTTT
CASGRLVNTGELFF
>TRBV18|TRBD2|TRBJ2-5|NA
TGTGCCAGCTCACCGAGCGGGACCCAAGAGACCCAGTACTTC
CASSPSGTQETQYF
>TRBV20-1|TRBD2|TRBJ2-1|NA
TGCAGTGCTAGTTTTGCGGGAGCAGGTTACAATGAGCAGTTCTTC
CSASFAGAGYNEQFF
>TRBV3-1/TRBV3-2|NA|TRBJ1-5|once
TGTGCCAGCAGCCAAGGAGGTTCGCATAGCAATCAGCCCCAGCATTTT
CASSQGGSHSNQPQHF
>TRBV10-3|TRBD1|TRBJ2-7|NA
TGTGCCATCAGTGAGAGGGACAGCTACGAGCAGTACTTC
CAISERDSYEQYF
>TRBV9|TRBD2|TRBJ2-5|NA
TGTGCCAGCAGCGTAGATCTAGCGGGAGCGGAGACCCAGTACTTC
CASSVDLAGAETQYF
>TRBV5-1|TRBD2|TRBJ2-1|NA
TGCGCCAGCAGTACCCCAGGACTAGCTGGGGTCGGTGAGCAGTTCTTC
CASSTPGLAGVGEQFF
>TRBV11-3|TRBD2|TRBJ2-3|NA
TGTGCCAGCAGCTCCCCCTGGGCGGGAGCTTACTCCACAGATACGCAGTATTTT
CASSSPWAGAYSTDTQYF
>TRBV28|TRBD1|TRBJ2-2|few
TGTGCCAGCAGTTGGACAGGGGCCCCCTCCCCCGGGGAGCTGTTTTTT
CASSWTGAPSPGELFF
>TRBV7-9|TRBD1|TRBJ1-2|NA
TGTGCCAGCAGCTTGGGACAGGGTGGTAACTATGGCTACACCTTC
CASSLGQGGNYGYTF
>TRBV10-2|NA|TRBJ2-2|NA
TGCGCCAGCAGTGTGTCGGGAGCCGGGGAGCTGTTTTTT
CASSVSGAGELFF
>TRBV18|TRBD1|TRBJ2-5|NA
TGTGCCAGCTCTCCTAGATTTTCGACAGGGGGCCGCCAAGAGACCCAGTACTTC
CASSPRFSTGGRQETQYF
>TRBV19|TRBD2|TRBJ2-1|NA
TGTGCCAGTAGTATAGACTGGGGTGTCGGGAGGGACAATGAGCAGTTCTTC
CASSIDWGVGRDNEQFF
>TRBV24-1|NA|TRBJ2-3|NA
TGTGCCACCAGTGATTCGGGCAGGGCTGCGACAGATACGCAGTATTTT
CATSDSGRAATDTQYF
>TRBV11-3|TRBD2|TRBJ2-3|NA
TGTGCCAGCACTTCTTGGCGGGAGACAGATACGCAGTATTTT
CASTSWRETDTQYF
>TRBV28|TRBD1|TRBJ1-2|NA
TGTGCCAGCCTGCAAACATGGACAGGGGATAACTATGGCTACACCTTC
CASLQTWTGDNYGYTF
>TRBV25-1|NA|TRBJ2-1|NA
TGTGCCAGCAGCGAATTTGGCGGACTCGGCCGACGAGATGAGCAGTTCTTC
CASSEFGGLGRRDEQFF
>TRBV6-2/TRBV6-3|NA|TRBJ2-3|NA
TGTGCCAGCAGTTATTTTTCGGTCTTTTTAGGGGGTACGCAGTATTTT
CASSYFSVFLGGTQYF
>TRBV6-5|TRBD1|TRBJ1-4|NA
TGTGCCAGCATCAGGACAGGGGTATTTGAAAAACTGTTTTTT
CASIRTGVFEKLFF
>TRBV7-8|TRBD2|TRBJ2-1|once
TGTGCCAGCAGCTTATGGTCGGGACTAGATTATGAGCAGTTCTTC
CASSLWSGLDYEQFF
>TRBV30|TRBD1|TRBJ1-2|NA
TGTGCCTGGAGTGTGACAGGGTATTATGGCTACACCTTC
CAWSVTGYYGYTF
>TRBV5-1|NA|TRBJ1-3|NA
TGCGCCAGCAGCTTGGTGGGAGCACCTGGAAACACCATATATTTT
CASSLVGAPGNTIYF
>TRBV24-1|TRBD2|TRBJ2-1|few
TGTGCCACCAGTCGGACTAGCGGGAGTCATGAGCAGTTCTTC
CATSRTSGSHEQFF
>TRBV7-6|NA|TRBJ1-1|NA
TGTGCCAGCAGCTTTCATCCACTACTGACGGGGAACACTGAAGCTTTCTTT
CASSFHPLLTGNTEAFF
>TRBV2|NA|TRBJ1-5|NA
TGTGCCAGCAGAGGCGACAGTTATAATCAGCCCCAGCATTTT
CASRGDSYNQPQHF
>TRBV4-3|NA|TRBJ1-2|NA
TGCGCCAGCAGCCAAGATAACCGTGGCGGCTACACCTTC
CASSQDNRGGYTF
>TRBV3-1/TRBV3-2|NA|TRBJ1-5|NA
TGTGCCAGCAGCCAAAGCACGGTTAACAATCAGCCCCAGCATTTT
CASSQSTVNNQPQHF
>TRBV29-1|NA|TRBJ1-2|few
TGCAGCGTAGCCTTGAGGGGGTATGGCTACACCTTC
CSVALRGYGYTF
>TRBV28|NA|TRBJ1-2|NA
TGTGCCAGCAGTTTAGACGCCGGGACTCCGACGGATGGCTACACCTTC
CASSLDAGTPTDGYTF
>TRBV7-2|TRBD1|TRBJ1-3|once
TGTGCCAGCAGCTTCGGACAGGTCGCATTCTCTGGAAACACCATATATTTT
CASSFGQVAFSGNTIYF
>TRBV5-1|TRBD2|TRBJ2-7|NA
TGCGCCAGCAGCTTGGCGGCGGGAGGGCCGAACGAGCAGTACTTC
CASSLAAGGPNEQYF
>TRBV13|TRBD2|TRBJ2-1|NA
TGTGCCAGCAGTTTCGACAGACTAGCGAGCAATGAGCAGTTCTTC
CASSFDRLASNEQFF
>TRBV12-3/TRBV12-4|NA|TRBJ2-1|NA
TGTGCCAGCAGGTACGGGGACTACAATGAGCAGTTCTTC
CASRYGDYNEQFF
>TRBV24-1|TRBD2|TRBJ2-1|NA
TGTGCCACCAGTGTTCCCCGGGCGGGAGGGTACAATGAGCAGTTCTTC
CATSVPRAGGYNEQFF
>TRBV3-1/TRBV3-2|TRBD1|TRBJ1-1|NA
TGTGCCAGCAGCCATCGGACAGGATCTTACACTGAAGCTTTCTTT
CASSHRTGSYTEAFF
>TRBV3-1/TRBV3-2|NA|TRBJ1-6|NA
TGTGCCAGCAGCCAAGAGAGGGCGGCAGGTAGATATAATTCACCCCTCCACTTT
CASSQERAAGRYNSPLHF
>TRBV5-5|NA|TRBJ1-2|once
TGTGCCAGCAGCCCGTTCCGGGAGTATGGCTACACCTTC
CASSPFREYGYTF
>TRBV2|NA|TRBJ2-5|NA
TGTGCCAGCAGTTCACAGGAGGAGACCCAGTACTTC
CASSSQEETQYF
>TRBV11-2|NA|TRBJ1-4|NA
TGTGCCAGCAGCTTAGCCCAGAGTTACAGCTGGGAGGAAAAACTGTTTTTT
CASSLAQSYSWEEKLFF
>TRBV6-5|NA|TRBJ1-5|NA
TGTGCCAGCAGTACCCGGGACTCTAATCAGCCCCAGCATTTT
CASSTRDSNQPQHF
>TRBV6-1|NA|TRBJ2-1|NA
TGTGCCAGCAGTGAAGTGGGACTGCGGGGCAATGAGCAGTTCTTC
CASSEVGLRGNEQFF
>TRBV30|NA|TRBJ1-2|NA
TGTGCCTGGAGAGGCCTTGCAGAGGACTATGGCTACACCTTC
CAWRGLAEDYGYTF
>TRBV19|TRBD1|TRBJ1-2|NA
TGTGCCAGTAGTGCCCGTAACAGGGGGCCTTATGGCTACACCTTC
CASSARNRGPYGYTF
>TRBV5-5|NA|TRBJ2-1|NA
TGTGCCAGCAGCTACACAGGGCTGGGGGCCTACAATGAGCAGTTCTTC
CASSYTGLGAYNEQFF
>TRBV7-8|NA|TRBJ1-3|NA
TGTGCCAGCAGCTTAGATCGGGGAGGAAACACCATATATTTT
CASSLDRGGNTIYF
>TRBV11-3|TRBD2|TRBJ2-1|NA
TGTGCCAGCAGCTTAGGCCGGGAGGGCTACAATGAGCAGTTCTTC
CASSLGREGYNEQFF
>TRBV5-8|NA|TRBJ2-2|NA
TGTGCCAGCAAATGGGGCAGGGAGGCCGGGGAGCTGTTTTTT
CASKWGREAGELFF
>TRBV19|NA|TRBJ1-5|NA
TGTGCCAGTAGTATAGTGGCGGGGCAGGGACAGCCCCAGCATTTT
CASSIVAGQGQPQHF
>TRBV5-6|NA|TRBJ1-1|NA
TGTGCCAGCAGCTCAGTTGGGGGGGACACTGAAGCTTTCTTT
CASSSVGGDTEAFF
>TRBV9|TRBD1|TRBJ1-2|once
TGTGCCAGCAGCGTAGGGACAGGGGGCGAGGGCTACACCTTC
CASSVGTGGEGYTF
>TRBV7-8|NA|TRBJ1-1|NA
TGTGCCAGCAGCCCCCGGTCAGGGATGAACACTGAAGCTTTCTTT
CASSPRSGMNTEAFF
>TRBV10-1|NA|TRBJ1-1|once
TGCGCCAGCAGCGGGGACTGGAACACTGAAGCTTTCTTT
CASSGDWNTEAFF
>TRBV9|NA|TRBJ2-2|NA
TGTGCCAGCAGCGTACAGGGGGGTGAGACCGGGGAGCTGTTTTTT
CASSVQGGETGELFF